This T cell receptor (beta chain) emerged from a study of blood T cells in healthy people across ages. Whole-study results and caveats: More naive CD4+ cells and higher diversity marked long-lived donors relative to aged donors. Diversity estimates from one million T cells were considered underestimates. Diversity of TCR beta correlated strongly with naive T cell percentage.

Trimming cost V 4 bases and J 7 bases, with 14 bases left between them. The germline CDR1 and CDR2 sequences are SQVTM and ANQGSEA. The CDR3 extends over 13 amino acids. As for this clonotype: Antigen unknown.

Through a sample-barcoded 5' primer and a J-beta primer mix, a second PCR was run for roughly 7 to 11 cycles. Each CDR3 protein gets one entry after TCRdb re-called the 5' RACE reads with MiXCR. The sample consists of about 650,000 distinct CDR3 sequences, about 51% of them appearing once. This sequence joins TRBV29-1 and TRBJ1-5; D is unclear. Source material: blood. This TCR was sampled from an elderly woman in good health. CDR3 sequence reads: CSVAAGLEQPQHF. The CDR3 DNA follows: TGCAGCGTTGCCGCAGGCCTCGAGCAGCCCCAGCATTTT.